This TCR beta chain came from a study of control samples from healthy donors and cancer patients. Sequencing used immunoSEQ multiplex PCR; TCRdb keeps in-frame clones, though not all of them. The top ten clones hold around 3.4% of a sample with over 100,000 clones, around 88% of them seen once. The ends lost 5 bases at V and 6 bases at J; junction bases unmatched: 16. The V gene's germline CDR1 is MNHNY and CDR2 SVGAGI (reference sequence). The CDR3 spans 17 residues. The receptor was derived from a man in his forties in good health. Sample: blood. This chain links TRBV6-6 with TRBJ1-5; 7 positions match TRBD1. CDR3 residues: CASSPGQLTVDGQPQHF. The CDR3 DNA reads TGTGCCAGCAGTCCGGGACAGTTGACGGTTGACGGTCAGCCCCAGCATTTT.